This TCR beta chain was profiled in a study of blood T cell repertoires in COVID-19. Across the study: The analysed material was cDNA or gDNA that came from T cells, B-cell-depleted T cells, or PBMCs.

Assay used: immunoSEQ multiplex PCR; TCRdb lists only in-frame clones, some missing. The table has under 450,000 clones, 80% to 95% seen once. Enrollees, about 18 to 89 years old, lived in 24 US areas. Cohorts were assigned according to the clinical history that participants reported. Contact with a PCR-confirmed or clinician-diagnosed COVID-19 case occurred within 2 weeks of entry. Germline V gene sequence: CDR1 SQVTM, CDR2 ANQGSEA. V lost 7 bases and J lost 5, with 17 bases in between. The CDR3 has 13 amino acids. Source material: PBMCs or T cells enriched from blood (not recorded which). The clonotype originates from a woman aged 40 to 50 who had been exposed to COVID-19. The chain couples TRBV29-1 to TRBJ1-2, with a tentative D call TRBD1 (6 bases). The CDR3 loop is CSAYTGSGYGYTF. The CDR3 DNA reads TGCAGCGCATATACAGGGTCGGGGTATGGCTACACCTTC.